Listed below are T cell receptor beta chains from one sample, sequenced in a study of OX40 agonist ivuxolimab in advanced cancers. Produced via immunoSEQ multiplex PCR; TCRdb's table is partial and in-frame only. In the table there are over 35,000 clones, more than 70% of which are singletons. Sequenced material: CD4+ or CD8+ T cells sorted from blood, taken in a trial of the OX40 agonist ivuxolimab. The receptors stem from an adult with an advanced solid tumor such as melanoma, head and neck, liver or kidney cancer. Each CDR3 is given with its conserved first and last residue. D genes are given only for firm matches. Size values are once, few and many counts, or a class for expanded clones, and some rows have none.

>NA|TRBV7-9|TRBD1|TRBJ1-1
CASRGQGGGTEAFF
TGTGCCAGCAGGGGACAGGGGGGAGGAACTGAAGCTTTCTTT
>once|TRBV7-9|NA|TRBJ1-2
CASSLGQGHGYGYTF
TGTGCCAGCAGTCTCGGGCAGGGACATGGCTATGGCTACACCTTC
>many|TRBV11-2|NA|TRBJ2-7
CASSLVPGADYEQYF
TGTGCCAGCAGCTTAGTTCCAGGAGCAGATTACGAGCAGTACTTC
>medium-sized|TRBV2|TRBD1|TRBJ2-1
CASSDFLGQGGEQFF
TGTGCCAGCAGTGACTTTTTGGGACAGGGTGGTGAGCAGTTCTTC
>NA|TRBV6-4|NA|TRBJ2-3
CAKYREVGDTQYF
TGTGCCAAATACAGGGAAGTTGGAGATACGCAGTATTTT
>NA|TRBV4-3|NA|TRBJ1-1
CASSQVGGRDTEAFF
TGCGCCAGCAGCCAAGTGGGGGGTAGGGACACTGAAGCTTTCTTT
>NA|TRBV6-6|TRBD2|TRBJ2-1
CASSYRTSGVYNEQFF
TGTGCCAGCAGTTACAGGACTAGCGGAGTCTACAATGAGCAGTTCTTC
>NA|TRBV9|NA|TRBJ2-1
CASSVASNNEQFF
TGTGCCAGCAGCGTCGCGTCCAACAATGAGCAGTTCTTC
>once|TRBV11-2|NA|TRBJ2-1
CASSLDGEQFF
TGTGCCAGCAGCCTAGACGGTGAGCAGTTCTTC
>NA|TRBV6-1|NA|TRBJ1-5
CASSEGALSNQPQHF
TGTGCCAGCAGTGAAGGGGCCCTTAGCAATCAGCCCCAGCATTTT
>NA|TRBV7-9|NA|TRBJ1-3
CASSPHEGGGNTIYF
TGTGCCAGCAGCCCCCACGAGGGGGGAGGAAACACCATATATTTT
>NA|TRBV4-3|NA|TRBJ1-1
CASSQDRGEAFF
TGCGCCAGCAGCCAAGATAGGGGAGAAGCTTTCTTT
>NA|TRBV6-1|NA|TRBJ2-5
CASSEGQPKDQYF
TGTGCCAGCAGTGAGGGGCAGCCCAAGGACCAGTACTTC
>medium-sized|TRBV9|TRBD1|TRBJ2-5
CASSVGDRGLWETQYF
TGTGCCAGCAGCGTAGGGGACAGGGGGCTATGGGAGACCCAGTACTTC
>few|TRBV4-3|NA|TRBJ2-2
CASSQPDSLHRGAVF
TGCGCCAGCAGCCAACCGGACAGTTTACACCGGGGAGCTGTTTTT
>NA|TRBV4-1|NA|TRBJ1-4
CASSQDNGPREKLFF
TGCGCCAGCAGCCAAGATAACGGGCCTCGGGAAAAACTGTTTTTT
>NA|TRBV7-9|NA|TRBJ1-1
CASSLAAQNTEAFF
TGTGCCAGCAGCTTAGCGGCGCAGAACACTGAAGCTTTCTTT
>NA|TRBV19|TRBD1|TRBJ1-1
CASSMWTGDRATEAFF
TGTGCCAGTAGTATGTGGACAGGGGACAGGGCCACTGAAGCTTTCTTT
>NA|TRBV2|NA|TRBJ2-1
CASTEGGGLNEQFF
TGTGCCAGCACGGAAGGAGGGGGTCTAAATGAGCAGTTCTTC
>NA|TRBV5-6|TRBD1|TRBJ2-7
CASSFGTGTYEQYF
TGTGCCAGCAGTTTCGGGACAGGGACCTACGAGCAGTACTTC
>once|TRBV19|NA|TRBJ1-1
CASSEVGFEAFF
TGTGCCAGTAGTGAGGTGGGTTTTGAAGCTTTCTTT
>NA|TRBV6-1|TRBD1|TRBJ1-5
CASSEQGVSNQPQHF
TGTGCCAGCAGTGAACAGGGGGTAAGCAATCAGCCCCAGCATTTT
>NA|TRBV5-5|NA|TRBJ1-6
CASSSQSENNSPLHF
TGTGCCAGCAGCTCTCAATCGGAGAATAATTCACCCCTCCACTTT
>NA|TRBV9|NA|TRBJ2-1
CASSALISSYNEQFF
TGTGCCAGCAGCGCTTTAATCAGCTCCTACAATGAGCAGTTCTTC
>NA|TRBV12-5|TRBD1|TRBJ2-3
CASGLPGQGFTDTQYF
TGTGCTAGTGGTTTGCCGGGACAGGGGTTTACAGATACGCAGTATTTT
>NA|TRBV4-1|NA|TRBJ2-7
CASSVADNTYEQYF
TGCGCCAGCAGCGTAGCGGATAATACCTACGAGCAGTACTTC
>NA|TRBV6-8|TRBD1|TRBJ1-1
CASSAGTGGEAFF
TGTGCCAGCAGTGCCGGGACAGGAGGTGAAGCTTTCTTT
>NA|TRBV6-1|NA|TRBJ1-2
CASSEAGTSRGYTF
TGTGCCAGCAGTGAAGCGGGCACTTCTAGAGGCTACACCTTC
>NA|TRBV27|NA|TRBJ2-3
CASSFEPTDTQYF
TGTGCCAGCAGTTTCGAGCCTACAGATACGCAGTATTTT
>NA|TRBV7-9|NA|TRBJ1-4
CASSSELTFGVGNEKLFF
TGTGCCAGCAGCTCAGAACTCACCTTTGGAGTGGGTAATGAAAAACTGTTTTTT
>once|TRBV9|TRBD1|TRBJ2-2
CASTLTGVMNTGELFF
TGTGCCAGCACCCTGACAGGGGTGATGAACACCGGGGAGCTGTTTTTT
>NA|TRBV28|TRBD1|TRBJ1-4
CASSLTPGQINEKLFF
TGTGCCAGCAGCCTTACTCCGGGACAGATTAATGAAAAACTGTTTTTT
>NA|TRBV13|TRBD1|TRBJ1-1
CASSPPGGAEAFF
TGTGCCAGCAGCCCCCCAGGGGGCGCTGAAGCTTTCTTT
>once|TRBV2|TRBD1|TRBJ2-5
CASSGGQGPQETQYF
TGTGCCAGCAGTGGGGGACAGGGCCCACAAGAGACCCAGTACTTC
>NA|TRBV28|NA|TRBJ2-2
CASRPRGPNTGELFF
TGTGCCAGCAGGCCTCGGGGGCCCAACACCGGGGAGCTGTTTTTT
>once|TRBV11-3|NA|TRBJ1-5
CAGDSVGNQPQHF
TGTGCCGGAGATTCGGTCGGGAATCAGCCCCAGCATTTT
>NA|TRBV7-6|NA|TRBJ2-3
CASSPAGTDTQYF
TGTGCCAGCAGCCCCGCGGGCACGGATACGCAGTATTTT
>NA|TRBV9|TRBD1|TRBJ1-1
CASSDRGGTEAFF
TGTGCCAGCAGCGACAGGGGAGGAACTGAAGCTTTCTTT
>NA|TRBV13|NA|TRBJ2-5
CASSGGYQETQYF
TGTGCCAGCAGCGGGGGATACCAAGAGACCCAGTACTTC
>NA|TRBV9|NA|TRBJ2-5
CASSASGRQETQYF
TGTGCCAGCAGCGCCTCAGGGAGGCAAGAGACCCAGTACTTC
>medium-sized|TRBV7-9|TRBD2|TRBJ2-5
CASSLRTSSLETQYF
TGTGCCAGCAGCTTAAGGACTAGCAGTTTGGAGACCCAGTACTTC
>NA|TRBV15|NA|TRBJ2-5
CATSSELAETQYF
TGTGCCACCAGCAGTGAACTAGCAGAGACCCAGTACTTC
>NA|TRBV19|NA|TRBJ1-5
CASSIDIVVGGAYSNQPQHF
TGTGCCAGTAGTATAGATATAGTTGTCGGCGGGGCTTATAGCAATCAGCCCCAGCATTTT
>NA|TRBV6-5|NA|TRBJ2-7
CASSYTVNYEQYF
TGTGCCAGCAGTTACACTGTAAACTACGAGCAGTACTTC
>NA|TRBV7-2|TRBD1|TRBJ1-4
CASSPWTGHEKLFF
TGTGCCAGCAGCCCCTGGACAGGGCATGAAAAACTGTTTTTT
>NA|TRBV4-2|TRBD1|TRBJ2-1
CASSQETGQGNNEQFF
TGTGCCAGCAGCCAAGAGACGGGACAGGGAAACAATGAGCAGTTCTTC
>NA|TRBV6-5|TRBD2|TRBJ2-1
CASSYLAGALNEQFF
TGTGCCAGCAGTTACCTAGCGGGGGCCCTCAATGAGCAGTTCTTC
>NA|TRBV6-1|TRBD1|TRBJ2-7
CASRIGQGYYEQYF
TGTGCCAGCAGAATCGGACAGGGATACTACGAGCAGTACTTC
>NA|TRBV6-6|NA|TRBJ1-5
CASSYLANQPQHF
TGTGCCAGCAGTTACTTGGCCAATCAGCCCCAGCATTTT
>once|TRBV4-2|NA|TRBJ1-5
CASSQVGGDYSNQPQHF
TGTGCCAGCAGCCAAGTTGGGGGGGACTATAGCAATCAGCCCCAGCATTTT
>NA|TRBV7-9|NA|TRBJ2-3
CASRPYTDTQYF
TGTGCCAGCAGGCCCTACACAGATACGCAGTATTTT
>NA|TRBV7-9|TRBD1|TRBJ2-3
CASSLTGARSTDTQYF
TGTGCCAGCAGCTTAACAGGGGCGCGAAGCACAGATACGCAGTATTTT
>few|TRBV6-1|TRBD1|TRBJ1-1
CASSLTGSEAFF
TGTGCCAGCAGCTTGACAGGGTCTGAAGCTTTCTTT
>NA|TRBV27|TRBD2|TRBJ2-1
CASSQASGADEQFF
TGTGCCAGCTCTCAGGCTAGCGGGGCCGATGAGCAGTTCTTC
>NA|TRBV2|TRBD2|TRBJ2-3
CASSEVRGGSATDTQYF
TGTGCCAGCAGTGAAGTGCGCGGGGGGTCCGCGACAGATACGCAGTATTTT